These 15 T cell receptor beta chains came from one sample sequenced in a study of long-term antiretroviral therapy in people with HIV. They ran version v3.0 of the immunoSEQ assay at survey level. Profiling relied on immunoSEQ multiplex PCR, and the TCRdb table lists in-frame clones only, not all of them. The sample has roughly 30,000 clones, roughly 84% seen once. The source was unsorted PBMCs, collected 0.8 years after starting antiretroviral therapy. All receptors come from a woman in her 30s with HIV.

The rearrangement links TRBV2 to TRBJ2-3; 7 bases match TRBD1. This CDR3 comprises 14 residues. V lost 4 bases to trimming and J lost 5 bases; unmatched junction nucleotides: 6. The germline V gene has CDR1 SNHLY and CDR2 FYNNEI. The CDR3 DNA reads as TGTGCCAGCAGTGTGACAGGGAATGTAGATACGCAGTATTTT. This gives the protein CASSVTGNVDTQYF.

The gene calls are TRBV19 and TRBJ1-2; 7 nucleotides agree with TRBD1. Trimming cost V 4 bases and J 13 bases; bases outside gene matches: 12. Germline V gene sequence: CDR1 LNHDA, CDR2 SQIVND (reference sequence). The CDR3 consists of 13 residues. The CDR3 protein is CASSTNGDREPTF. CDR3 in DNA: TGTGCCAGTAGTACGAACGGCGACAGGGAGCCCACCTTC.

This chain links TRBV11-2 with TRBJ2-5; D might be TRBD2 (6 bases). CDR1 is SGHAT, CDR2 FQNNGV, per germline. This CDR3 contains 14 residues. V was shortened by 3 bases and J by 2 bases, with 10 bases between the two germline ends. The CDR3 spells CASSFLRGQETQYF. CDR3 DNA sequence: TGTGCCAGCAGCTTTTTGCGGGGTCAAGAGACCCAGTACTTC.

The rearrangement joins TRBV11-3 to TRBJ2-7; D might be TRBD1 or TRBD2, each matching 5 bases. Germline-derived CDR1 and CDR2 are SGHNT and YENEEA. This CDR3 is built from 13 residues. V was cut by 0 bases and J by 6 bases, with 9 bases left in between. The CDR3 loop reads CASSLEGDLEQYF. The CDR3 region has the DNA TGTGCCAGCAGCTTAGAGGGGGATCTCGAGCAGTACTTC.

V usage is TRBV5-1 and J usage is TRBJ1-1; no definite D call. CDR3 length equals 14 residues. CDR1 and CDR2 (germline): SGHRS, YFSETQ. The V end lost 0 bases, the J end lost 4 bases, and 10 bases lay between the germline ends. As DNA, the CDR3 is TGCGCCAGCAGCTTGGCTGACGTGGGCACTGAAGCTTTCTTT. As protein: CASSLADVGTEAFF.

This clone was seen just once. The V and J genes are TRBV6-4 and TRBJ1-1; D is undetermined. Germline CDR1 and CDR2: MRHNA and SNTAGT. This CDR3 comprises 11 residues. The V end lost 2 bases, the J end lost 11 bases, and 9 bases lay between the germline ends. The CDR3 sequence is CASSDGLGAFF. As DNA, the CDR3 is TGTGCCAGCAGTGACGGTTTAGGGGCTTTCTTT.

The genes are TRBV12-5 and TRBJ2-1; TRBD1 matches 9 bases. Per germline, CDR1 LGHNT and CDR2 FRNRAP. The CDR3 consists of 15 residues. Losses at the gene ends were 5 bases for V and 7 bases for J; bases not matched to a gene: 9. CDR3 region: CASGEDRGMWNEQFF. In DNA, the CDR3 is TGTGCTAGTGGTGAGGACAGGGGAATGTGGAATGAGCAGTTCTTC.

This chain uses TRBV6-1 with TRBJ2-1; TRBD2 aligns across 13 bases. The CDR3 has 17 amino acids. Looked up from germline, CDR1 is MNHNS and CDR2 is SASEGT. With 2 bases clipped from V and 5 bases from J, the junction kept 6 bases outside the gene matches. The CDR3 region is CASSEKRLAGGNNEQFF. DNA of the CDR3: TGTGCCAGCAGTGAAAAGCGACTAGCGGGGGGAAACAATGAGCAGTTCTTC.

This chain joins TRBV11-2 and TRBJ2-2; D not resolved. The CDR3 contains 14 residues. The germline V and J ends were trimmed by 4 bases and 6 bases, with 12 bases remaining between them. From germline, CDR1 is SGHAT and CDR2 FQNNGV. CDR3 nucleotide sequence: TGTGCCAGCAGCTCCCCGGGTTCGGCCGGGGAGCTGTTTTTT. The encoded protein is CASSSPGSAGELFF.

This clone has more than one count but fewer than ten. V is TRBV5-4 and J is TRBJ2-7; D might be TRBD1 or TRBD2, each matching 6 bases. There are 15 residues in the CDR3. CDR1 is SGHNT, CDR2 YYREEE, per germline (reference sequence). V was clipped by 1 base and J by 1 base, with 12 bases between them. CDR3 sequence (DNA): TGTGCCAGCAGCTTGAGGGGGGCGAAATCCTACGAGCAGTACTTC. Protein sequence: CASSLRGAKSYEQYF.

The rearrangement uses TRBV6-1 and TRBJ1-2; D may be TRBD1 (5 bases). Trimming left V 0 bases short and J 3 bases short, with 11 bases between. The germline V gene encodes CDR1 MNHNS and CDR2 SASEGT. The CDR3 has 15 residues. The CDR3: CASSEAGLVYYGYTF. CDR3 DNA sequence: TGTGCCAGCAGTGAAGCGGGACTTGTTTACTATGGCTACACCTTC.

CDR3 protein: CAWSTLAGGRKTQYF. The CDR3 nucleotides read TGTGCCTGGAGTACCCTAGCGGGGGGGAGGAAGACCCAGTACTTC. The rearrangement uses TRBV30 and TRBJ2-5; 12 nucleotides agree with TRBD2. In germline, CDR1 is GTSNPN, CDR2 SVGIG (reference sequence). This CDR3 is built from 15 residues. Germline trimming cut 2 bases from V and 6 bases from J; bases unmatched to any gene: 7.

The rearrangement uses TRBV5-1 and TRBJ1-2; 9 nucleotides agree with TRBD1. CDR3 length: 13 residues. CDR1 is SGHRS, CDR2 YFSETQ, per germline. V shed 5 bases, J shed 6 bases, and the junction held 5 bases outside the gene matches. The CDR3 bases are TGCGCCAGCAGACCGGGACAGGGAGATGGCTACACCTTC. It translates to CASRPGQGDGYTF.

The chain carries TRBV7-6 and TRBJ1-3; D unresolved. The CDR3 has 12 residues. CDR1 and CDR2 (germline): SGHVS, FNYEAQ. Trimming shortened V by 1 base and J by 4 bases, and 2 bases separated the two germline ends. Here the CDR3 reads CASSLGGNTIYF. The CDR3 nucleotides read TGTGCCAGCAGCTTAGGAGGAAACACCATATATTTT.

The CDR3 nucleotides read TGTGCCTGGAGCATGGGGGGGGCTGGGGCCAACGTCCTGACTTTC. It translates to CAWSMGGAGANVLTF. V gene TRBV30 combines with J gene TRBJ2-6; 7 bases map to TRBD2. This CDR3 spans 15 amino acids. Germline CDR1 reads GTSNPN; CDR2 reads SVGIG (reference sequence). The V and J ends lost 3 bases and 2 bases, in that order; junction bases with no gene match: 4.